Presented here are 13 T cell receptor beta chains from one specimen sequenced in a study of vaccination effects on CD4 cells after COVID-19. Antigen specificity for these receptors is unknown. ViraFEST assay sequencing came after antigen-specific CD4+ T cells were expanded with viral peptide pools. Subsequent to a culture period of more than 9 days, CD4+ T cells were isolated. Vaccine recipients had no previous SARS-CoV-2 infection; their nucleocapsid antibodies were negative. The protocol was immunoSEQ multiplex PCR, while the TCRdb copy is restricted to in-frame clones and leaves out a portion. Here the sample spans 30,000 to 45,000 clones, 60% to 80% being singletons. The material was CD4+ T cells from PBMCs cultured with HCoV-OC43 spike peptides, obtained before COVID-19 vaccination. The subset here: HCoV-OC43 spike overlapping peptide pool stimulation. The source of these receptors is a human donor who received a COVID-19 vaccine.

The chain recombines TRBV18 with TRBJ1-3; D is uncertain. The CDR3 totals 17 residues. Germline CDR1 and CDR2: KGHSH and LQKENI. V was clipped by 1 base and J by 3 bases, with 16 bases between them. The CDR3 coding sequence is TGTGCCAGCTCACCACGTCCCCCGGAGGCGGGTGGAAACACCATATATTTT. Its protein is CASSPRPPEAGGNTIYF.

This chain links TRBV6-6 with TRBJ1-2; D remains ambiguous. The CDR3 is 14 amino acids. Looked up from germline, CDR1 is MNHNY and CDR2 is SVGAGI (reference sequence). Between the trimmed V and J ends, which lost 0 bases and 5 bases, there was a span of 10 bases. The CDR3 nucleotides are TGTGCCAGCAGTTACTCCGGTGACTATTATGGCTACACCTTC. Translation: CASSYSGDYYGYTF.

This clone was counted a few times. The chain joins TRBV19 to TRBJ1-2, with a possible D match to TRBD1 (5 bases). V was cut by 8 bases and J by 1 base, with 17 bases left in between. This CDR3 has 15 residues. The germline gives CDR1 LNHDA, CDR2 SQIVND (reference sequence). The CDR3 is CASGDLTRGNYGYTF. In DNA form, the CDR3 reads TGTGCCAGTGGAGATTTAACGAGGGGTAACTATGGCTACACCTTC. Looking up the rest from reference TRBV19 and TRBJ1-2 gives the full variable domain: DGGITQSPKYLFRKEGQNVTLSCEQNLNHDAMYWYRQDPGQGLRLIYYSQIVNDFQKGDIAEGYSVSREKKESFPLTVTSAQKNPTAFYLCASGDLTRGNYGYTFGSGTRLTVV.

The J gene is TRBJ2-7, the V gene TRBV18; D is unresolved. Germline CDR1 reads KGHSH; CDR2 reads LQKENI. The CDR3 runs 15 residues. The V and J ends lost 5 bases and 0 bases respectively, with 14 bases between them. CDR3 DNA sequence: TGTGCCAGCTCAGATCAGGTATCGAGCTCCTACGAGCAGTACTTC. This sequence encodes CASSDQVSSSYEQYF.

The chain joins TRBV29-1 to TRBJ1-1; 7 bases map to TRBD1. V was pared by 5 bases and J by 1 base, with 7 bases of the junction left unmatched. Germline loops: CDR1 SQVTM, CDR2 ANQGSEA. The CDR3 has 14 amino acids. The CDR3 DNA reads as TGCAGCGTTCCCGCGACAGGGACGAACACTGAAGCTTTCTTT. It translates to CSVPATGTNTEAFF.

The rearrangement uses TRBV12-3 or TRBV12-4 and TRBJ1-1; D ambiguous. V was cut by 2 bases and J by 4 bases, with 5 bases left in between. This CDR3 region has 12 residues. The CDR3 nucleotides are TGTGCCAGCAGTTTATGGGGCACTGAAGCTTTCTTT. Protein sequence: CASSLWGTEAFF.

The chain carries TRBV3-1 (or the pseudogene TRBV3-2) and TRBJ2-4; D gene unclear. The CDR3 contains 15 residues. V lost 3 bases and J 0 bases, leaving 9 bases between the germline ends. CDR1 LGHDT and CDR2 YNNKEL come from the germline V gene (reference sequence). The CDR3 DNA is TGTGCCAGCAGCCAGGCCATTCTAGCCAAAAACATTCAGTACTTC. Amino acid sequence: CASSQAILAKNIQYF.

The chain recombines TRBV2 with TRBJ1-1; 8 positions match TRBD1. This CDR3 has 12 residues. Germline V gene lookup returns CDR1 SNHLY and CDR2 FYNNEI. With V trimmed by 6 bases and J by 9 bases, 6 bases remained unmatched. DNA for the CDR3: TGTGCCAGCAGCGTACAGGGGGGAAAAGCTTTCTTT. Amino acid sequence: CASSVQGGKAFF.

This clone was observed once. V gene TRBV6-5 combines with J gene TRBJ2-7; D not resolved. The CDR3 is 13 residues long. CDR1 MNHEY and CDR2 SVGAGI come from the germline V gene. Trimming left V 5 bases short and J 0 bases short, with 8 bases between. The CDR3 DNA follows: TGTGCCAGCAGTCAAATCGTCTCCTACGAGCAGTACTTC. Amino acids: CASSQIVSYEQYF.

This clone was picked up a small number of times. The chain uses TRBV3-1 (or the pseudogene TRBV3-2) and TRBJ1-2, with 9 positions matching TRBD1. The CDR3 has 15 amino acids. The junction had 3 bases not matched to a gene; V was cut back by 1 base and J by 3 bases. Germline V gene lookup returns CDR1 LGHDT and CDR2 YNNKEL (reference sequence). The CDR3 sequence: CASSQVGQGYYGYTF. The CDR3 region has the DNA TGTGCCAGCAGCCAAGTGGGACAGGGTTACTATGGCTACACCTTC.

The V call is TRBV6-5, the J call TRBJ1-4, with 9 bases fitting TRBD1. V shed 6 bases, J shed 5 bases, and the junction held 4 bases outside the gene matches. The CDR3 length is 14 residues. The germline gives CDR1 MNHEY, CDR2 SVGAGI. As DNA, the CDR3 is TGTGCCAGCAGAGTTGGACAGGGGAATGAAAAACTGTTTTTT. Amino acid sequence: CASRVGQGNEKLFF.

This chain links TRBV6-5 with TRBJ2-3; 9 bases line up with TRBD2. Germline V gene lookup returns CDR1 MNHEY and CDR2 SVGAGI. Unmatched junction bases numbered 8, after V lost 6 bases and J lost 7 bases. The CDR3 runs 14 residues. In DNA, the CDR3 is TGTGCCAGCAGCCTTAGCGGGAGCTCGAATACGCAGTATTTT. This sequence encodes CASSLSGSSNTQYF.

The rearrangement links TRBV6-5 to TRBJ1-2; D unclear. In germline, CDR1 is MNHEY, CDR2 SVGAGI. The CDR3 extends over 14 amino acids. V lost 0 bases, J lost 2 bases, and 7 bases lay in between. This chain's CDR3 is CASSYSPGNYGYTF. As DNA, the CDR3 is TGTGCCAGCAGTTACTCTCCAGGAAACTATGGCTACACCTTC.